Reported below is one T cell receptor beta chain. CDR1 and CDR2 from the germline V gene are LNHDA and SQIVND (reference sequence). The CDR3 contains 15 residues. V was clipped by 3 bases and J by 1 base; unmatched bases: 4. This sample was taken from a study of CD8 T cells in Susac syndrome. TCR beta sequences were obtained from blood CD8+ and CD4+ T cells. Negative isolation yielded the CD8+ and CD4+ T cells, while FACS enriched the TEMRA cells. RNA amounts of roughly 0.45 to 1 ug underwent reverse transcription with random hexamers. Multiplex PCR with immunoSEQ amplified the TCR beta CDR3 across 54 Vbeta and 13 Jbeta. TCRdb passed the immunoSEQ multiplex PCR reads through MiXCR, listing each CDR3 protein once. The sample includes about 200,000 distinct CDR3 sequences, roughly 92% seen only once; the top ten take 0.1%.

The TCR comes from a human donor in good health. Sequencing was done on a sample of CD4+ T cells from PBMCs. This rearrangement joins TRBV19 to TRBJ1-1; 8 nucleotides line up with TRBD1. The CDR3 is CASSMWTGPNTEAFF. CDR3 in DNA: TGTGCCAGTAGTATGTGGACAGGGCCGAACACTGAAGCTTTCTTT.